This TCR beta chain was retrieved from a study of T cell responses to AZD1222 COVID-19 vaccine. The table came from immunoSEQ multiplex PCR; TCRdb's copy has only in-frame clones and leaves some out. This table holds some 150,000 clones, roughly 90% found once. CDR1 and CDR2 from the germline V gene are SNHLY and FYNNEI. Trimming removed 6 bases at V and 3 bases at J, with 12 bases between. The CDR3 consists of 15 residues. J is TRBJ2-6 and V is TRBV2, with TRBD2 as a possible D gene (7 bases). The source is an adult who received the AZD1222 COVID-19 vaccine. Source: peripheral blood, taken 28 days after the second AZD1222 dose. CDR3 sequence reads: CASRMGGRGANVLTF. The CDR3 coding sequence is TGTGCCAGCAGAATGGGGGGGCGTGGGGCCAACGTCCTGACTTTC.